This T cell receptor (beta chain) was identified during a study of blood T cell repertoires in COVID-19. Whole-study context: Researchers got acute and convalescent COVID-19 samples from the United States, Italy and Spain. Sources were T cells, B-cell-depleted T cells, or PBMCs; the material itself was cDNA or gDNA.

The CDR3 contains 13 residues. The V gene lost 7 bases and the J gene lost 2 bases, with 11 bases spanning the gap. Germline V gene data show CDR1 as SEHNR and CDR2 as FQNEAQ (reference sequence). Seattle participants joined during active infection and were tracked over time. As originally analysed: Amplification with reference gene primers provided the estimates of nucleated cell counts. Some clones are missing from TCRdb's copy, which holds only in-frame ones; the method was immunoSEQ multiplex PCR. From that table come the V and J calls and clone size; the DNA was used to work out D and trimming. The sample includes about 230,000 clones, about nine tenths of them seen just once.

Sequencing was done on a sample of peripheral blood. The receptor was isolated from a man aged 45-65 years with COVID-19, enrolled during active disease. The chain combines TRBV7-9 with TRBJ2-5, with D possibly matching TRBD2 (5 bases). The chain's CDR3 is CASTHEGQETQYF. The CDR3 bases are TGTGCCAGCACCCACGAGGGTCAAGAGACCCAGTACTTC.